The present entry profiles one TCR beta chain with its context. The antigen is undetermined. Sample-barcoded 5' priming and a J-beta primer mix drove a second PCR of roughly 6 to 12 cycles. TCRdb used MiXCR to reprocess the 5' RACE reads, holding one entry per CDR3 protein. The sample shows more than 800,000 distinct CDR3 sequences, under 55% of them seen only once. This sample is drawn from a study of blood T cells in healthy people across ages. Unmatched junction bases numbered 7, after V lost 5 bases and J lost 3 bases. Germline V gene sequence: CDR1 MNHNS, CDR2 SASEGT. The CDR3 contains 16 residues. The study, taken as a whole, reports: It was the long-lived donors that had more naive CD4+ cells and higher diversity than aged donors.

Caucasian, healthy and from Russia, the donors were aged between about 6 and 90. Collection of 8.5 to 10 milliliters of peripheral blood was performed for each donor. The source of this sequence is a woman aged 55-70 years in good health. The specimen sequenced was blood. The rearrangement links TRBV6-1 to TRBJ2-5; 12 nucleotides agree with TRBD2. CDR3: CASSPRLAGDEETQYF. The DNA for the CDR3 is TGTGCCAGCAGTCCACGACTAGCGGGAGACGAAGAGACCCAGTACTTC.